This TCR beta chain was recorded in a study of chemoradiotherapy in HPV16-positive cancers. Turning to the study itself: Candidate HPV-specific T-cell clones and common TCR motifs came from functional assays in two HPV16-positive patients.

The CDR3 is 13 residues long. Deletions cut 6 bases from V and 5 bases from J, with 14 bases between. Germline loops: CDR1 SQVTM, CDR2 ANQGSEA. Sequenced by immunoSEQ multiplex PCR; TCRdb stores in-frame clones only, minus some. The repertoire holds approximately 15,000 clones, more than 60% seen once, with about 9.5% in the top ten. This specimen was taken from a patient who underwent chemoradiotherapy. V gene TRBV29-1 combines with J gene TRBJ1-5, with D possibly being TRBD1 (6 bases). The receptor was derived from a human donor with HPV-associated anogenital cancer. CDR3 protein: CSVNGGGDQPQHF. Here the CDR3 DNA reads TGCAGCGTAAACGGGGGGGGCGATCAGCCCCAGCATTTT.